Reported below is one T cell receptor (beta chain). Only in-frame clones appear in the TCRdb table, and some are missing; sequencing was by immunoSEQ multiplex PCR. The sample yields about 130,000 clones, 88% seen once. The data belong to a study of T cell responses to AZD1222 COVID-19 vaccine. Study details: Investigators merged groups given second doses at roughly 4 or roughly 12 weeks.

Germline assignment: CDR1 MDHEN and CDR2 SYDVKM. This CDR3 spans 14 amino acids. J was trimmed by 9 bases and V by 5 bases; bases with no gene match: 5. Sample: peripheral blood, taken on day 0 of AZD1222 vaccination. The V gene is TRBV28, the J gene TRBJ1-6, with 9 bases fitting TRBD1. The sequence came from an adult in good health. This CDR3 reads CASSRDRASSPLHF. CDR3 coding DNA: TGTGCCAGCAGTCGGGACAGGGCGAGTTCACCCCTCCACTTT. Full variable domain (missing parts from reference TRBV28 and TRBJ1-6): DVKVTQSSRYLVKRTGEKVFLECVQDMDHENMFWYRQDPGLGLRLIYFSYDVKMKEKGDIPEGYSVSREKKERFSLILESASTNQTSMYLCASSRDRASSPLHFGNGTRLTVT.